These 29 T cell receptor beta chains originate from one sample sequenced in a study of blood T cell repertoires in COVID-19. Here immunoSEQ multiplex PCR was the method, and the copy in TCRdb shows in-frame clones only, minus some. The repertoire holds roughly 250,000 clones, with roughly nine tenths as singletons. Sequencing used PBMCs or T cells enriched from blood (not recorded which). The receptors derive from a woman between 18 and 30 years old who had recovered from COVID-19.

The chain links TRBV7-9 to TRBJ1-6; possibly TRBD1 for D (6 bases). The CDR3 has 14 residues. CDR1 SEHNR and CDR2 FQNEAQ come from the germline V gene (reference sequence). Trimming pared 5 bases from V and 10 bases from J, leaving 15 bases between. The chain's CDR3 is CASSRDIGGSPLHF. The CDR3 DNA reads TGTGCCAGCAGCCGGGACATTGGAGGCTCACCCCTCCACTTT.

In DNA, the CDR3 is TGTGCCACCAGCAGAACCCGGGACAGCCCCAATGAGCAGTTCTTC. Protein sequence: CATSRTRDSPNEQFF. This chain links TRBV15 with TRBJ2-1; 7 nucleotides agree with TRBD1. The CDR3 runs to 15 residues. With 2 bases clipped from V and 6 bases from J, the junction kept 7 bases outside the gene matches. The germline V gene has CDR1 LNHNV and CDR2 YYDKDF (reference sequence).

This clone was seen once. The chain links TRBV7-9 to TRBJ1-1; no clear D gene. Trimming shortened V by 5 bases and J by 0 bases, and 10 bases separated the two germline ends. Germline V gene data show CDR1 as SEHNR and CDR2 as FQNEAQ (reference sequence). The CDR3 totals 14 residues. The CDR3 DNA reads TGTGCCAGCAGCCTCACCAACATGAACACTGAAGCTTTCTTT. Its protein is CASSLTNMNTEAFF.

In this sample, this clone turned up a few times. The chain joins TRBV5-4 to TRBJ2-2; D is undetermined. The CDR3 spans 12 residues. V was cut by 4 bases and J by 5 bases, with 6 bases left in between. Per the germline V gene, CDR1 is SGHNT and CDR2 is YYREEE (reference sequence). CDR3 loop: CASSPLTGELFF. DNA of the CDR3: TGTGCCAGCAGCCCTCTTACCGGGGAGCTGTTTTTT.

The V call is TRBV30, the J call TRBJ1-2, with D hard to call. The ends were cut back, 4 bases at V and 2 bases at J, with 14 bases in the middle. Germline lookup yields CDR1 GTSNPN and CDR2 SVGIG (reference sequence). The CDR3 covers 14 residues. CDR3 in amino acids: CAWTSYEINYGYTF. The CDR3 DNA sequence: TGTGCCTGGACATCCTACGAAATAAACTATGGCTACACCTTC.

This clone was picked up one time. CDR3: CASSLLAGGTYEQYF. In DNA, the CDR3 is TGTGCCAGCAGCTTACTAGCGGGGGGGACCTACGAGCAGTACTTC. The chain is built from TRBV11-2 and TRBJ2-7, with 12 bases fitting TRBD2. The V gene's germline CDR1 is SGHAT and CDR2 FQNNGV. V dropped 2 bases and J dropped 2; count of bases not matched to a gene: 1. This CDR3 has 15 residues.

The gene calls are TRBV6-5 and TRBJ2-3, with 8 bases that match TRBD2. CDR1 is MNHEY and CDR2 is SVGAGI in the germline V gene. The CDR3 is 14 residues long. The V gene end was trimmed by 8 bases and the J gene end by 2 bases; junction bases not matched to a gene: 6. The chain's CDR3 is CASQPGGNTDTQYF. The CDR3 DNA follows: TGTGCCAGCCAACCGGGGGGGAACACAGATACGCAGTATTTT.

J is TRBJ2-2 and V is TRBV6-5; 8 nucleotides match TRBD1. Looked up from germline, CDR1 is MNHEY and CDR2 is SVGAGI. The V gene end was trimmed by 6 bases and the J gene end by 1 base; junction bases not matched to a gene: 1. The CDR3 has 14 amino acids. The CDR3 DNA reads TGTGCCAGCAGGGGGACAGGGAACACCGGGGAGCTGTTTTTT. Amino acid sequence: CASRGTGNTGELFF.

The chain links TRBV18 to TRBJ1-2; tentatively, D is TRBD1 (6 bases). Germline CDR1 reads KGHSH; CDR2 reads LQKENI. Trimming took off 3 bases at V and 1 base at J, with 6 bases between the two ends. The CDR3 extends over 13 amino acids. CDR3 sequence: CASSPDSNYGYTF. CDR3 in DNA: TGTGCCAGCTCACCGGACAGTAACTATGGCTACACCTTC.

This sequence joins TRBV7-9 and TRBJ2-1, with 8 bases matching TRBD2. The J segment lost 12 bases and the V segment lost 4 bases, leaving 14 bases of the junction unmatched. The germline CDR1 and CDR2 sequences are SEHNR and FQNEAQ (reference sequence). The CDR3 loop spans 15 amino acids. The CDR3 reads CASSSKRGRSEGQFF. The CDR3 nucleotides are TGTGCCAGCAGCTCAAAGCGGGGGCGTAGCGAGGGGCAGTTCTTC.

Only a few counts were recorded for this clone. Within the sample, other DNA sequences also encode this same CDR3. The chain couples TRBV27 to TRBJ1-5, with 9 bases aligning to TRBD1. The ends lost 4 bases at V and 4 bases at J; junction bases unmatched: 2. Per germline, CDR1 MNHEY and CDR2 SMNVEV (reference sequence). CDR3 size: 14 residues. The CDR3 is CASSSGTGNQPQHF. The CDR3 bases are TGTGCCAGCAGTTCCGGGACAGGGAATCAGCCCCAGCATTTT.

This clone was counted between two and nine times. For the CDR3, the DNA is TGTGCCAGCAGTGTTTCAGGGAATCAGCCCCAGCATTTT. Translating gives CASSVSGNQPQHF. V gene TRBV25-1 combines with J gene TRBJ1-5; the D gene is possibly TRBD1 (5 bases). This CDR3 comprises 13 residues. V dropped 4 bases and J dropped 4 bases, with 8 bases sitting between them. CDR1 is MGHDK, CDR2 SYGVNS, per germline.

This clone has only one observation. The chain recombines TRBV6-5 with TRBJ1-1; a weak D match, TRBD1 (6 bases). This CDR3 region has 15 residues. From germline, CDR1 is MNHEY and CDR2 SVGAGI. V gave up 2 bases and J gave up 1 base, with 11 bases separating them. The CDR3 nucleotides are TGTGCCAGCAGTTACGTGGGAGGGGGGAACACTGAAGCTTTCTTT. Encoded protein: CASSYVGGGNTEAFF.

This sequence joins TRBV2 and TRBJ1-6, with TRBD1 as a possible D gene (5 bases). Germline lookup yields CDR1 SNHLY and CDR2 FYNNEI. The CDR3 spans 15 residues. Trimming shortened V by 2 bases and J by 8 bases, and 13 bases separated the two germline ends. The CDR3 region has the DNA TGTGCCAGCAGTGAAATTTCCCAGGGTGATTCACCCCTCCACTTT. It encodes CASSEISQGDSPLHF. Variable domain in full (rest from reference TRBV2 and TRBJ1-6): EPEVTQTPSHQVTQMGQEVILRCVPISNHLYFYWYRQILGQKVEFLVSFYNNEISEKSEIFDDQFSVERPDGSNFTLKIRSTKLEDSAMYFCASSEISQGDSPLHFGNGTRLTVT.

The V and J genes are TRBV19 and TRBJ1-2, with D tentatively TRBD1 (6 bases). Trimming cost V 7 bases and J 0 bases, with 21 bases left between them. CDR3 size: 17 residues. CDR1 is LNHDA and CDR2 is SQIVND in the germline V gene (reference sequence). CDR3 DNA sequence: TGTGCCAGTAAGGGGGATCGGACGGCGTGGGCTAACTATGGCTACACCTTC. As protein: CASKGDRTAWANYGYTF.

The gene calls are TRBV6-5 and TRBJ1-6; no clear D. The CDR3 length is 12 residues. V was trimmed by 6 bases and J by 10 bases, leaving 10 bases between them. Germline CDR1 reads MNHEY; CDR2 reads SVGAGI. In DNA, the CDR3 is TGTGCCAGCAGGGACTGGGAATCACCCCTCCACTTT. Residues: CASRDWESPLHF.

This clone came up a few times. J is TRBJ1-2 and V is TRBV11-2; D remains unclear. Germline CDR1 SGHAT, CDR2 FQNNGV. V lost 4 bases and J lost 4, with 13 bases in between. CDR3 length equals 14 residues. CDR3 sequence (DNA): TGTGCCAGCAGCTCCCCCCCGGGAGGCTATGGCTACACCTTC. Its translation: CASSSPPGGYGYTF.

This chain joins TRBV9 and TRBJ2-1; TRBD2 matches 7 bases. Germline V gene sequence: CDR1 SGDLS, CDR2 YYNGEE. The J segment lost 6 bases and the V segment lost 0 bases, leaving 6 bases of the junction unmatched. The length of the CDR3 is 15 residues. The CDR3 sequence is CASSVAGTKTNEQFF. Here the CDR3 DNA reads TGTGCCAGCAGCGTAGCCGGGACTAAGACCAATGAGCAGTTCTTC. Full variable domain (rest looked up from reference TRBV9 and TRBJ2-1): DSGVTQTPKHLITATGQRVTLRCSPRSGDLSVYWYQQSLDQGLQFLIQYYNGEERAKGNILERFSAQQFPDLHSELNLSSLELGDSALYFCASSVAGTKTNEQFFGPGTRLTVL.

CDR3 protein: CASSRTGNTIYF. The CDR3 region has the DNA TGTGCCAGCAGCCGGACAGGAAACACCATATATTTT. This rearrangement joins TRBV12-3 or TRBV12-4 to TRBJ1-3, with D possibly being TRBD1 (5 bases). The CDR3 has 12 residues. Trimming removed 6 bases from V and 4 bases from J, with 7 bases in between.

This clone has only one observation. The chain employs TRBV14 and TRBJ2-7; 9 bases agree with TRBD1. Germline V gene sequence: CDR1 SGHDN, CDR2 FVKESK. V was pared by 1 base and J by 3 bases, with 7 bases of the junction left unmatched. CDR3 length equals 16 residues. As DNA, the CDR3 is TGTGCCAGCAGCCAAGCCGGGACAGGGATTAACTACGAGCAGTACTTC. It yields the protein CASSQAGTGINYEQYF. Full variable domain (missing parts from reference TRBV14 and TRBJ2-7): EAGVTQFPSHSVIEKGQTVTLRCDPISGHDNLYWYRRVMGKEIKFLLHFVKESKQDESGMPNNRFLAERTGGTYSTLKVQPAELEDSGVYFCASSQAGTGINYEQYFGPGTRLTVT.

This chain joins TRBV6-5 and TRBJ2-7, with a weak D call TRBD1 (6 bases). CDR1 MNHEY and CDR2 SVGAGI come from the germline V gene. V shed 7 bases and J shed 6 bases, with 16 bases lying between them. This CDR3 comprises 13 residues. CDR3 residues: CASTRNRAGEQYF. The CDR3 DNA is TGTGCCAGCACCCGAAACAGGGCAGGCGAGCAGTACTTC.

V gene TRBV12-5 combines with J gene TRBJ1-2; D remains unclear. Germline loops: CDR1 LGHNT, CDR2 FRNRAP. The CDR3 has 16 amino acids. Trimming removed 0 bases from V and 3 bases from J, with 14 bases in between. The CDR3 loop is CASGLVTAASYYGYTF. In DNA form, the CDR3 reads TGTGCTAGTGGTTTGGTAACGGCAGCTAGCTACTATGGCTACACCTTC.

In its sample, this clone was seen a few times. The gene calls are TRBV2 and TRBJ1-5; no firm D call. This CDR3 region has 13 residues. CDR1 is SNHLY and CDR2 is FYNNEI in the germline V gene. Trimming took 8 bases from V and 3 from J, leaving 11 bases between them. Here the CDR3 DNA reads TGTGCCAGCCTAGCGTACCACAATCAGCCCCAGCATTTT. This encodes CASLAYHNQPQHF.

V gene TRBV7-2 combines with J gene TRBJ1-1, with D unclear. The CDR3 is 13 residues long. With 6 bases removed from V and 5 bases from J, the gap between germline ends came to 13 bases. Germline V CDR1 and CDR2: SGHTA, FQGNSA. The CDR3 DNA sequence: TGTGCCAGCAGAAAAGTCGGGAGTACTGAAGCTTTCTTT. Residues: CASRKVGSTEAFF.

The chain recombines TRBV27 with TRBJ2-3, with D possibly matching TRBD1 (5 bases). The CDR3 loop spans 14 amino acids. Per germline, CDR1 MNHEY and CDR2 SMNVEV (reference sequence). V lost 6 bases, J lost 0 bases, and 10 bases lay in between. CDR3 nucleotide sequence: TGTGCCAGCAGACGAGGACAAAGCACAGATACGCAGTATTTT. Its translation is CASRRGQSTDTQYF.

This chain uses TRBV6-6 with TRBJ1-2, with 10 bases fitting TRBD1. Germline V CDR1 and CDR2: MNHNY, SVGAGI (reference sequence). V dropped 8 bases and J dropped 8; count of bases not matched to a gene: 17. This CDR3 contains 16 residues. The DNA of the CDR3 is TGTGCCAGCGGTCCAATCGGGACAGGGGTAACTGGCGGCTACACCTTC. Residues: CASGPIGTGVTGGYTF.

J is TRBJ1-5 and V is TRBV7-8; the D gene is possibly TRBD1 (5 bases). Deletions cut 0 bases from V and 1 base from J, with 13 bases between. The CDR3 totals 17 residues. Germline V gene lookup returns CDR1 SGHVS and CDR2 FQNEAQ. This chain's CDR3 is CASSLAGVRASNQPQHF. In DNA, the CDR3 is TGTGCCAGCAGCTTAGCCGGCGTCAGGGCAAGCAATCAGCCCCAGCATTTT. The whole variable domain, remainder taken from reference TRBV7-8 and TRBJ1-5, is GAGVSQSPRYKVAKRGQDVALRCDPISGHVSLFWYQQALGQGPEFLTYFQNEAQLDKSGLPSDRFFAERPEGSVSTLKIQRTQQEDSAVYLCASSLAGVRASNQPQHFGDGTRLSIL.

The chain uses TRBV27 and TRBJ2-5; TRBD2 matches at 7 bases. V dropped 10 bases and J dropped 4; count of bases not matched to a gene: 6. The CDR3 consists of 12 residues. From germline, CDR1 is MNHEY and CDR2 SMNVEV (reference sequence). CDR3: CATATGGETQYF. CDR3 coding DNA: TGTGCCACCGCAACGGGGGGAGAGACCCAGTACTTC.

The chain recombines TRBV7-9 with TRBJ1-2, with 7 bases aligning to TRBD1. Germline V gene sequence: CDR1 SEHNR, CDR2 FQNEAQ (reference sequence). The CDR3 loop spans 14 amino acids. V shed 5 bases, J shed 0 bases, and the junction held 3 bases outside the gene matches. The CDR3 DNA sequence: TGTGCCAGCAGCGGGACAGCTACTAACTATGGCTACACCTTC. Residues: CASSGTATNYGYTF.